Each of the 7 T cell receptor beta chains below was sequenced from the same sample in a study of cytomegalovirus exposure and HLA in healthy donors. In the PCR, 60 Vbeta and 13 Jbeta primers were used. TCRdb's copy holds only in-frame clones and misses some; the assay was immunoSEQ multiplex PCR. The data hold roughly 150,000 clones, with around 72% observed a single time. The sample taken for sequencing was PBMCs. The receptors were gathered from a man in his forties or fifties in good health and CMV-seronegative.

This chain connects TRBV14 to TRBJ1-6; D is unresolved. This CDR3 has 16 residues. CDR1 and CDR2 (germline): SGHDN, FVKESK. Trimming took 1 base from V and 8 from J, leaving 15 bases between them. Here the CDR3 DNA reads TGTGCCAGCAGCCAAGGACTCAGCCGAGGTTATTCACCCCTCCACTTT. It codes for CASSQGLSRGYSPLHF. Looking up the rest from reference TRBV14 and TRBJ1-6 gives the full variable domain: EAGVTQFPSHSVIEKGQTVTLRCDPISGHDNLYWYRRVMGKEIKFLLHFVKESKQDESGMPNNRFLAERTGGTYSTLKVQPAELEDSGVYFCASSQGLSRGYSPLHFGNGTRLTVT.

The rearrangement uses TRBV7-9 and TRBJ2-2; tentatively, D is TRBD1 (6 bases). This CDR3 has 14 residues. Germline assignment: CDR1 SEHNR and CDR2 FQNEAQ (reference sequence). V lost 7 bases, J lost 5 bases, and 14 bases lay in between. The CDR3 loop reads CASNPGQETGELFF. The CDR3 DNA reads as TGTGCCAGCAACCCGGGACAAGAAACCGGGGAGCTGTTTTTT.

The chain joins TRBV13 to TRBJ2-1; D is possibly TRBD2 (6 bases). This CDR3 has 15 amino acids. Germline CDR1 reads PRHDT; CDR2 reads FYEKMQ (reference sequence). The V and J ends lost 5 bases and 11 bases respectively, with 22 bases between them. CDR3 bases: TGTGCCAGCAGCACCCGACTAGGGGACGGAAAGAAGCAGTTCTTC. Its protein is CASSTRLGDGKKQFF. Full variable domain (rest looked up from reference TRBV13 and TRBJ2-1): AAGVIQSPRHLIKEKRETATLKCYPIPRHDTVYWYQQGPGQDPQFLISFYEKMQSDKGSIPDRFSAQQFSDYHSELNMSSLELGDSALYFCASSTRLGDGKKQFFGPGTRLTVL.

The J gene is TRBJ1-1, the V gene TRBV7-9, with D possibly TRBD1 on 5 matching bases. The CDR3 is made up of 13 amino acids. Germline values: CDR1 SEHNR, CDR2 FQNEAQ (reference sequence). V lost 5 bases and J lost 11, with 18 bases in between. CDR3 sequence (DNA): TGTGCCAGCAGCCTTGACACCCCTCAGGGCGCTTTCTTT. Its protein is CASSLDTPQGAFF.

This clone was counted between two and nine times. The rearrangement links TRBV9 to TRBJ2-7; D possibly corresponds to TRBD1 (6 bases). CDR1 is SGDLS, CDR2 YYNGEE, per germline. The V and J ends lost 0 bases and 5 bases respectively, with 18 bases between them. This CDR3 comprises 16 residues. CDR3 amino acids: CASSVEWTAPRDEQYF. The CDR3 DNA reads as TGTGCCAGCAGCGTAGAATGGACAGCCCCTAGGGACGAGCAGTACTTC.

This chain joins TRBV18 and TRBJ2-5, with a tentative D call TRBD1 (6 bases). The CDR3 runs 17 residues. Per germline, CDR1 KGHSH and CDR2 LQKENI. V lost 2 bases to trimming and J lost 4 bases, with 20 bases between them. CDR3 nucleotide sequence: TGTGCCAGCTCACCAACCCACCGCGACAGGTTCCGAGAGACCCAGTACTTC. This codes for CASSPTHRDRFRETQYF.

The rearrangement uses TRBV9 and TRBJ1-1; TRBD1 aligns across 7 bases. After removal of 3 bases from V and 4 bases from J, the junction contained 12 bases not matched to a gene. The CDR3 extends over 16 amino acids. CDR1 is SGDLS and CDR2 is YYNGEE in the germline V gene. The CDR3 sequence is CASSARAQGTSTEAFF. The CDR3 DNA reads as TGTGCCAGCAGCGCAAGGGCACAGGGGACGAGCACTGAAGCTTTCTTT. The entire variable domain, with the rest obtained from reference TRBV9 and TRBJ1-1, is as follows: DSGVTQTPKHLITATGQRVTLRCSPRSGDLSVYWYQQSLDQGLQFLIQYYNGEERAKGNILERFSAQQFPDLHSELNLSSLELGDSALYFCASSARAQGTSTEAFFGQGTRLTVV.